This T cell receptor beta chain is from a study of blood T cell repertoires in COVID-19. Study overall: T cells, B-cell-depleted T cells, or PBMCs provided the cDNA or gDNA that served as material.

This CDR3 has 15 amino acids. V lost 2 bases, J lost 0 bases, and 8 bases lay in between. Germline CDR1 reads LNHDA; CDR2 reads SQIVND (reference sequence). Methods used by the authors: Quantification of nucleated cells was approximated via reference gene primer amplification. The repertoire was sequenced with immunoSEQ multiplex PCR; TCRdb's copy has only in-frame clones and lacks some. The V and J calls and clone size are taken from that table; D and trimming were inferred from the DNA. This sample yields fewer than 250,000 clones, of which approximately 80% are seen a single time; 1.8% belongs to the top ten.

The rearrangement links TRBV19 to TRBJ1-5; tentatively, D is TRBD1 (5 bases). The specimen was PBMCs or T cells enriched from blood (not recorded which). This receptor was taken from a man aged 55-75 years who had recovered from COVID-19. Here the CDR3 reads CASSIHRSSNQPQHF. The CDR3 coding sequence is TGTGCCAGTAGTATACACAGGAGTAGCAATCAGCCCCAGCATTTT.